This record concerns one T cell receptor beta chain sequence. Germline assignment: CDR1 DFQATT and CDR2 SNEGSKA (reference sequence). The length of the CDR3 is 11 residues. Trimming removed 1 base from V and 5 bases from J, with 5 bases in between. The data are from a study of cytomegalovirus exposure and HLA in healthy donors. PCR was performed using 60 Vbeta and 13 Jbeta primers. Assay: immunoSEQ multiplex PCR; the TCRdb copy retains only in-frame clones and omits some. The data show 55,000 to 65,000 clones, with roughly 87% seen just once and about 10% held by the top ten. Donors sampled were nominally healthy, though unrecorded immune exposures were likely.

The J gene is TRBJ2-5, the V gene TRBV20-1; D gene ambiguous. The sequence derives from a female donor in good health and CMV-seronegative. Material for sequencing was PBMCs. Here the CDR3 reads CSARAGETQYF. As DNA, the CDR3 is TGCAGTGCTAGAGCCGGGGAGACCCAGTACTTC.